This record covers a single TCR beta chain. Authors' processing steps: Reference gene primer amplification gave estimated nucleated cell counts. TCRdb keeps only in-frame clones here, not all; method: immunoSEQ multiplex PCR. The V and J calls and clone size come from that table; D and trimming were worked out from the DNA. The data show about 150,000 clones, about 79% seen once. The data derive from a study of blood T cell repertoires in COVID-19. In the study overall: The samples span acute and convalescent COVID-19 from the United States, Italy and Spain.

Losses at the gene ends were 7 bases for V and 1 base for J; bases not matched to a gene: 3. Germline V gives CDR1 WNHNN, CDR2 SYGVQD (reference sequence). This CDR3 spans 14 amino acids. The specimen was peripheral blood. The source is a woman aged 55-75 years with acute or convalescent COVID-19. The chain couples TRBV10-1 to TRBJ2-1, with 8 bases fitting TRBD2. The CDR3 DNA sequence: TGCGCCAGCACCCCGGGAGGGTCCTACAATGAGCAGTTCTTC. This sequence encodes CASTPGGSYNEQFF.